This TCR beta chain was recovered during a study of T cell repertoires in cytomegalovirus infection. At the level of the study: Public TCR beta signature analysis indicated the presence of both CMV infection and matching HLA type. Overall study results and limits: Dominating the ex vivo response were TCR beta clonotypes that were CMV-specific and HLA-C-restricted. Pooled public TCR beta family frequency picked out CMV carriers with the relevant HLA.

TCRdb processed the reads anew with MiXCR; each CDR3 protein has one entry. The table includes 740,000 or so distinct CDR3 sequences, roughly a third detected once. Germline loops: CDR1 MGHRA, CDR2 YSYEKL. The J segment lost 4 bases and the V segment lost 1 base, leaving 9 bases of the junction unmatched. This CDR3 comprises 16 residues. This clonotype showed up just a few times. Its antigen is as yet unknown. The sample taken for sequencing was PBMCs. This receptor was taken from a human donor in good health (CMV status not recorded). Some clones in this sample may be carry-over from other donors' samples. The chain is built from TRBV4-1 and TRBJ1-1; 7 bases line up with TRBD1. CDR3 region: CASSQVQGRGFTEAFF. The CDR3 DNA sequence: TGCGCCAGCAGCCAAGTCCAAGGCAGGGGGTTCACTGAAGCTTTCTTT.